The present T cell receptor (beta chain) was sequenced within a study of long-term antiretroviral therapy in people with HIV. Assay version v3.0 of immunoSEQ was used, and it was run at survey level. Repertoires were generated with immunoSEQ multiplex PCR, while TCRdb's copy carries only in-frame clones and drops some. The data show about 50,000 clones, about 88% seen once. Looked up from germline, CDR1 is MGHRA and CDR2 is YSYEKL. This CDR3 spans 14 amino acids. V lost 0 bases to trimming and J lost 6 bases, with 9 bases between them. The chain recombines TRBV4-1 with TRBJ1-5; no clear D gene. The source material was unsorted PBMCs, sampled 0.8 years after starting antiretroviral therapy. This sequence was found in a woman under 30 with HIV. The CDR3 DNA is TGCGCCAGCAGCCAAGATGAAGGGATTCAGCCCCAGCATTTT. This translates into CASSQDEGIQPQHF.